This T cell receptor (beta chain) was observed in a study of T cell responses to AZD1222 COVID-19 vaccine. Whole-study context: The study pooled second doses at about 4 or about 12 weeks. Notes on the study in general: It should be noted that donors were predominantly white British and more often female, and clonal diversity was possibly underestimated.

This clone was counted a few times. What it binds is not known. CDR1 LNHDA and CDR2 SQIVND come from the germline V gene (reference sequence). This CDR3 is 17 amino acids long. The V end lost 8 bases, the J end lost 1 base, and 21 bases lay between the germline ends. Data came from immunoSEQ multiplex PCR; TCRdb stores just in-frame clones and leaves some out. The sample records tens of thousands of clones, approximately 90% being singletons. The clonotype comes from an adult in good health. The sequenced sample was peripheral blood, obtained on day 0 of AZD1222 vaccination. V usage is TRBV19 and J usage is TRBJ1-3, with D perhaps matching TRBD1 (5 bases). CDR3: CASRGLREPRSGNTIYF. CDR3 DNA sequence: TGTGCCAGTCGGGGGTTAAGGGAACCCAGATCTGGAAACACCATATATTTT.